These 3 T cell receptor beta chains were all obtained from the same sample, sequenced in a study of T-cell reconstitution after alpha-beta-depleted transplantation in children. Unique molecular identifiers were incorporated when the TCRbeta library was constructed. TCRdb passed the PCR reads through MiXCR, listing each CDR3 protein once. Of about 500,000 distinct CDR3 sequences in the sample, roughly an eighth were seen once. Sequences were derived from PBMCs, mostly from graft donor cells, sampled 180 days after TCRalphabeta/CD19-depleted stem cell transplant. These TCRs come from a female patient younger than 10 who had a stem cell transplant for aplastic anemia, so the T cells may come from the graft donor.

This clonotype was counted at least ten times. This sequence joins TRBV28 and TRBJ1-4; 8 bases map to TRBD1. The CDR3 is made up of 14 amino acids. V trimming: 6 bases; J trimming: 3 bases; junction bases outside the gene matches: 3. CDR1 is MDHEN, CDR2 SYDVKM, per germline. The CDR3 protein is CASSLQGANEKLFF. The CDR3, as DNA: TGTGCCAGCAGCTTACAGGGGGCTAATGAAAAACTGTTTTTT. Based on the CDR3 plus reference TRBV28 and TRBJ1-4, the full variable domain is DVKVTQSSRYLVKRTGEKVFLECVQDMDHENMFWYRQDPGLGLRLIYFSYDVKMKEKGDIPEGYSVSREKKERFSLILESASTNQTSMYLCASSLQGANEKLFFGSGTQLSVL.

The chain employs TRBV6-1 and TRBJ1-2, with a tentative D call TRBD1 (5 bases). The germline V gene encodes CDR1 MNHNS and CDR2 SASEGT. The CDR3 is made up of 15 amino acids. The V end lost 1 base, the J end lost 4 bases, and 13 bases lay between the germline ends. CDR3 amino acids: CASSEEPGTLYGYTF. CDR3 DNA: TGTGCCAGCAGTGAAGAGCCCGGGACCCTCTATGGCTACACCTTC.

The gene calls are TRBV20-1 and TRBJ2-2; 16 bases agree with TRBD2. V shed 5 bases, J shed 3 bases, and the junction held 0 bases outside the gene matches. There are 15 residues in the CDR3. Germline V CDR1 and CDR2: DFQATT, SNEGSKA (reference sequence). The DNA for the CDR3 is TGCAGTGCTGGGACTAGCGGGAGGGACACCGGGGAGCTGTTTTTT. Its protein is CSAGTSGRDTGELFF.